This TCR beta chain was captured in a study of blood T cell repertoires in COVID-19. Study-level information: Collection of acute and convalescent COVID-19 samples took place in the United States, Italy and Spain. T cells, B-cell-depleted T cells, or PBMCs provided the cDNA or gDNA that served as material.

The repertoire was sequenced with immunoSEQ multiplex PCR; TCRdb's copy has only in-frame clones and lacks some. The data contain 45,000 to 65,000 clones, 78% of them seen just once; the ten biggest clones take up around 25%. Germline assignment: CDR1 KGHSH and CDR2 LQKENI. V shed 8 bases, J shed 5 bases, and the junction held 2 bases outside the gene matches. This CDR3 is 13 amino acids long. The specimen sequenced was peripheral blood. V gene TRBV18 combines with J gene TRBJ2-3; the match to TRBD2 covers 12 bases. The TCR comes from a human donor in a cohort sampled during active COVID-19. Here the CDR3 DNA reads TGTGCCAGCAGGACTAGCGGGGAAGATACGCAGTATTTT. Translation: CASRTSGEDTQYF.